The 24 T cell receptor beta chains given below trace back to one sample, sequenced in a study of human T cells and chemical hapten exposure. TCRdb analysed the RACE reads with MiXCR anew, one entry per CDR3 protein. The profile covers some 180,000 distinct CDR3 sequences, with approximately 20% appearing a single time and over 6.5% taken by the ten largest. Time point in this sample: patch test 1, 2 weeks after DPC sensitization. Sample treatment: therapeutic diphenylcyclopropenone sensitization with weekly scalp DPC. The sequenced sample was whole blood, obtained in connection with sensitization to the hapten diphenylcyclopropenone (DPC). These receptors were obtained from a woman in her fifties or sixties with alopecia areata. Some clones in this sample may be carry-over from other donors' samples.

The chain links TRBV29-1 to TRBJ2-4; D gene ambiguous. CDR3 length: 13 amino acids. V was trimmed by 2 bases and J by 0 bases, leaving 5 bases between them. The germline CDR1 and CDR2 sequences are SQVTM and ANQGSEA. The CDR3 sequence: CSVEPLAKNIQYF. The CDR3, as DNA: TGCAGCGTTGAACCGTTAGCCAAAAACATTCAGTACTTC.

This clonotype has just a few counts. V gene TRBV20-1 combines with J gene TRBJ1-4; D may be TRBD1 (5 bases). The CDR3 runs to 11 residues. Trimming stripped 5 bases from V and 8 bases from J, with 9 bases between. CDR1 is DFQATT and CDR2 is SNEGSKA in the germline V gene (reference sequence). CDR3 nucleotides: TGCAGTGCTGGGCGGGGCGAAAAACTGTTTTTT. It yields the protein CSAGRGEKLFF.

This sequence joins TRBV5-1 and TRBJ2-1; D is unresolved. In germline, CDR1 is SGHRS, CDR2 YFSETQ. CDR3 size: 13 residues. V was trimmed by 3 bases and J by 0 bases, leaving 4 bases between them. The CDR3 coding sequence is TGCGCCAGCAGCTATGGCTCCTACAATGAGCAGTTCTTC. This sequence encodes CASSYGSYNEQFF.

This clonotype was found a few times. This chain links TRBV7-2 with TRBJ2-3; D is perhaps TRBD1 (6 bases). The germline gives CDR1 SGHTA, CDR2 FQGNSA. The V and J ends lost 2 bases and 2 bases respectively, with 11 bases between them. This CDR3 region has 15 residues. The CDR3 sequence: CASSLYGGPTDTQYF. In nucleotides, the CDR3 is TGTGCCAGCAGCTTATATGGGGGCCCCACAGATACGCAGTATTTT.

The table lists this clonotype with a few counts. The chain uses TRBV12-3 or TRBV12-4 and TRBJ2-2; unclear D gene. CDR3 length: 16 amino acids. V shed 2 bases and J shed 0 bases, with 10 bases lying between them. Here the CDR3 DNA reads TGTGCCAGCAGTTTAAGAAGACAAACGAACACCGGGGAGCTGTTTTTT. This gives the protein CASSLRRQTNTGELFF.

Many counts were recorded for this clonotype. The chain recombines TRBV9 with TRBJ2-7, with 12 bases identical to TRBD2. Germline CDR1 SGDLS, CDR2 YYNGEE. CDR3 length equals 15 residues. Trimming took 1 base from V and 2 from J; bases not matched to a gene: 1. CDR3 nucleotide sequence: TGTGCCAGCAGCGTACTAGCGGGAGGGCCCTACGAGCAGTACTTC. It encodes CASSVLAGGPYEQYF.

This chain links TRBV7-2 with TRBJ2-7, with TRBD2 matching 11 bases. J lost 4 bases, V lost 1 base, and 15 bases had no gene match. Germline lookup yields CDR1 SGHTA and CDR2 FQGNSA. The CDR3 covers 19 residues. The CDR3 bases are TGTGCCAGCAGCTTAGGATGGGTAGCGGGAGGGCCTGGGGGGTACGAGCAGTACTTC. Translating it yields CASSLGWVAGGPGGYEQYF.

V and J are TRBV7-2 and TRBJ2-3; no clear D gene. Germline V gene lookup returns CDR1 SGHTA and CDR2 FQGNSA. This CDR3 comprises 15 residues. Trimming took off 5 bases at V and 1 base at J, with 13 bases between the two ends. CDR3 in DNA: TGTGCCAGCAGCAAACTAATGGGCGGCACAGATACGCAGTATTTT. It encodes CASSKLMGGTDTQYF.

DNA of the CDR3: TGTGCCAGCGGCTTTACGAACTCACGGGCTTTCTTT. Residues: CASGFTNSRAFF. The rearrangement links TRBV28 to TRBJ1-1; D unresolved. The CDR3 is made up of 12 amino acids. Trimming shortened V by 8 bases and J by 11 bases, and 18 bases separated the two germline ends. The germline gives CDR1 MDHEN, CDR2 SYDVKM.

This clonotype was seen more than once but under ten times. The chain uses TRBV27 and TRBJ2-1, with unresolved D. The CDR3 consists of 14 residues. Germline CDR1 MNHEY, CDR2 SMNVEV (reference sequence). Trimming pared 8 bases from V and 0 bases from J, leaving 11 bases between. The chain's CDR3 is CASGWLSSYNEQFF. The DNA for the CDR3 is TGTGCCAGCGGTTGGCTGAGCTCCTACAATGAGCAGTTCTTC.

This clonotype has just a few counts. V is TRBV13 and J is TRBJ2-2, with D hard to call. Trimming pared 3 bases from V and 5 bases from J, leaving 7 bases between. Germline lookup yields CDR1 PRHDT and CDR2 FYEKMQ (reference sequence). CDR3 size: 13 residues. This chain's CDR3 is CASSLIRTGELFF. In nucleotides, the CDR3 is TGTGCCAGCAGCTTGATTAGGACCGGGGAGCTGTTTTTT.

This clonotype was seen many times. J is TRBJ1-1 and V is TRBV18; D is ambiguous. The CDR3 is 15 residues long. Trimming took off 6 bases at V and 1 base at J, with 15 bases between the two ends. Germline V lookup: CDR1 KGHSH, CDR2 LQKENI. CDR3 sequence reads: CASSQKNSENTEAFF. The CDR3 coding sequence is TGTGCCAGCTCCCAAAAGAATTCTGAGAACACTGAAGCTTTCTTT.

This clonotype was detected only a few times. V gene TRBV4-1 combines with J gene TRBJ2-1; D may correspond to TRBD1 or TRBD2 (5 bases each). There are 15 residues in the CDR3. Looked up from germline, CDR1 is MGHRA and CDR2 is YSYEKL. Trimming took off 3 bases at V and 10 bases at J, with 19 bases between the two ends. CDR3 DNA: TGCGCCAGCAGCCAGCCGGGACGCACCTGGAGGGAGCAGTTCTTC. This sequence encodes CASSQPGRTWREQFF.

The genes are TRBV20-1 and TRBJ2-5; the match to TRBD2 covers 11 bases. Germline CDR1 reads DFQATT; CDR2 reads SNEGSKA (reference sequence). This CDR3 region has 13 residues. V shed 6 bases and J 5 bases; nucleotides not matched to a gene: 5. The CDR3 region has the DNA TGCAGTGCCACTAGCGGGAGCCGGGAGACCCAGTACTTC. This codes for CSATSGSRETQYF.

The CDR3 DNA reads as TGTGCCAGCAGCTTAGAGGCCGGCCCGGGCGCCGACACTGAAGCTTTCTTT. Translated, it gives CASSLEAGPGADTEAFF. The J gene is TRBJ1-1, the V gene TRBV5-4; D remains ambiguous. This CDR3 has 17 residues. Trimming removed 2 bases at V and 3 bases at J, with 20 bases between. The germline V gene encodes CDR1 SGHNT and CDR2 YYREEE (reference sequence).

The chain combines TRBV20-1 with TRBJ2-1; tentatively, D is TRBD1 or TRBD2 (5 bases each). CDR3 length: 11 residues. V was trimmed by 8 bases and J by 10 bases, leaving 15 bases between them. Germline assignment: CDR1 DFQATT and CDR2 SNEGSKA (reference sequence). The CDR3 sequence is CSQTRAGEQFF. CDR3 coding DNA: TGCAGTCAAACGAGGGCAGGGGAGCAGTTCTTC.

The rearrangement joins TRBV6-6 to TRBJ2-1, with D possibly matching TRBD1 (5 bases). From germline, CDR1 is MNHNY and CDR2 SVGAGI (reference sequence). CDR3 length equals 16 residues. Trimming left V 6 bases short and J 3 bases short, with 18 bases between. The CDR3, as DNA: TGTGCCAGCAGGCCCGGGCCAGCTACAGGCTACAATGAGCAGTTCTTC. It is translated as CASRPGPATGYNEQFF.

This clonotype was seen more than once but under ten times. J is TRBJ1-6 and V is TRBV5-6; D not resolved. From germline, CDR1 is SGHDT and CDR2 YYEEEE. The V gene lost 2 bases and the J gene lost 9 bases, with 12 bases spanning the gap. CDR3 length: 14 residues. CDR3 protein: CASSFGSQTSPLHF. Here the CDR3 DNA reads TGTGCCAGCAGCTTCGGCAGCCAGACTTCACCCCTCCACTTT.

The chain uses TRBV7-8 and TRBJ2-1, with D hard to call. This CDR3 contains 13 residues. Per the germline V gene, CDR1 is SGHVS and CDR2 is FQNEAQ. Trimming removed 2 bases from V and 5 bases from J, with 7 bases in between. The CDR3 reads CASSLIGNNEQFF. The CDR3 nucleotides are TGTGCCAGCAGCTTAATCGGAAACAATGAGCAGTTCTTC.

The chain is built from TRBV20-1 and TRBJ2-2; a possible D gene is TRBD1 (7 bases). V was cut by 6 bases and J by 8 bases, with 19 bases left in between. The CDR3 loop spans 14 amino acids. The germline CDR1 and CDR2 sequences are DFQATT and SNEGSKA (reference sequence). The CDR3 nucleotides read TGCAGTGCCCCGGTCCAGGGGGAGGTAGGGGAGCTGTTTTTT. This sequence encodes CSAPVQGEVGELFF.

This clonotype was seen more than once but under ten times. This chain connects TRBV12-3 or TRBV12-4 to TRBJ1-2; 8 bases align to TRBD1. The CDR3 loop spans 13 amino acids. The ends lost 6 bases at V and 8 bases at J; junction bases unmatched: 8. In DNA, the CDR3 is TGTGCCAGCAGCCGCGGACAGGGACGAGGCTACACCTTC. Its translation: CASSRGQGRGYTF.

This chain uses TRBV29-1 with TRBJ2-3; 7 bases map to TRBD2. CDR3 length: 12 amino acids. Germline loops: CDR1 SQVTM, CDR2 ANQGSEA. The CDR3 reads CTLAGGTDTQYF. The CDR3, as DNA: TGCACCCTCGCGGGAGGCACAGATACGCAGTATTTT.

This sequence joins TRBV6-5 and TRBJ2-1; D might be TRBD2 (5 bases). V lost 7 bases and J 1 base, leaving 14 bases between the germline ends. CDR1 and CDR2 (germline): MNHEY, SVGAGI. The length of the CDR3 is 15 residues. The CDR3 sequence: CASKPTSGSYNEQFF. The CDR3 DNA sequence: TGTGCCAGCAAACCGACGAGCGGATCCTACAATGAGCAGTTCTTC.

The sample holds a few counts of this clonotype. The rearrangement joins TRBV7-9 to TRBJ2-1, with 7 nucleotides matching TRBD2. V dropped 1 base and J dropped 10; count of bases not matched to a gene: 4. The germline V gene encodes CDR1 SEHNR and CDR2 FQNEAQ (reference sequence). The CDR3 runs 13 residues. The CDR3, as DNA: TGTGCCAGCAGCTTAGTCACGGGAGGAGAGCAGTTCTTC. Residues: CASSLVTGGEQFF.